One T cell receptor beta chain is described in this entry. Generation of TCR beta cDNA was performed by 5'RACE template switching incorporating UMIs. After re-calling the 5' RACE reads, TCRdb lists one entry per CDR3 protein, DNA absent. This sample's table has 500,000 to 600,000 distinct CDR3 sequences. This sample was included in a study of T cells expressing NK-cell markers. The CDR3 contains 15 residues. From germline, CDR1 is SGHTA and CDR2 FQGTGA. The chain uses TRBV7-3 and TRBJ2-7; TCRdb outputs TRBD2, but without DNA this stays unchecked. The material sequenced was blood T cells: a sorted CD56 or NKG2C T cell subset, CD4+ or CD8+ T cells, or bulk PBMC T cells (not recorded which). This TCR was sampled from a man between 18 and 29 years old in good health. CDR3 residues: CASSLTSDAIHEQYF.